These 9 T cell receptor beta chains came from one sample sequenced in a study of tumor-infiltrating lymphocytes in localized non-small cell lung cancer. Measured with immunoSEQ multiplex PCR; TCRdb has only the in-frame clones, and not every one. The sample holds about 16,000 clones, 65% to 85% seen once. Specimen: lung tumor tissue. The origin of the receptors is a human donor with non-small cell lung cancer.

This rearrangement joins TRBV28 to TRBJ2-2; 8 bases fit TRBD1. Looked up from germline, CDR1 is MDHEN and CDR2 is SYDVKM. The trim removed 2 bases at V and 5 bases at J, leaving 7 bases unmatched. The CDR3 loop spans 16 amino acids. The CDR3 nucleotides read TGTGCCAGCAGTTTACCTGGACAGGGTTTGACCGGGGAGCTGTTTTTT. Amino acids: CASSLPGQGLTGELFF.

The chain links TRBV28 to TRBJ2-7; possibly TRBD2 for D (5 bases). Per germline, CDR1 MDHEN and CDR2 SYDVKM. V was shortened by 7 bases and J by 2 bases, with 9 bases between the two germline ends. CDR3 length equals 12 residues. The CDR3 DNA reads TGTGCCAGCAACGCCGGGACCTACGAGCAGTACTTC. It encodes CASNAGTYEQYF. Looking up the rest from reference TRBV28 and TRBJ2-7 gives the full variable domain: DVKVTQSSRYLVKRTGEKVFLECVQDMDHENMFWYRQDPGLGLRLIYFSYDVKMKEKGDIPEGYSVSREKKERFSLILESASTNQTSMYLCASNAGTYEQYFGPGTRLTVT.

The chain couples TRBV4-3 to TRBJ2-6, with D unclear. The V gene lost 2 bases and the J gene lost 2 bases, with 10 bases spanning the gap. Germline V gene data show CDR1 as LGHNA and CDR2 as YSLEER. The CDR3 runs to 16 residues. The CDR3 region is CASSQKWGTGANVLTF. The CDR3 DNA follows: TGCGCCAGCAGCCAAAAATGGGGAACTGGGGCCAACGTCCTGACTTTC.

The chain employs TRBV5-5 and TRBJ1-5; 7 bases are a match to TRBD1. The CDR3 covers 14 residues. The germline V gene has CDR1 SGHKS and CDR2 YYEKEE (reference sequence). V gave up 3 bases and J gave up 2 bases; unmatched junction bases: 2. For the CDR3, the DNA is TGTGCCAGCAGCTGGACAGGCCGCAATCAGCCCCAGCATTTT. Encoded protein: CASSWTGRNQPQHF. Using reference TRBV5-5 and TRBJ1-5 for the parts outside the CDR3, the full variable domain is DAGVTQSPTHLIKTRGQQVTLRCSPISGHKSVSWYQQVLGQGPQFIFQYYEKEERGRGNFPDRFSARQFPNYSSELNVNALLLGDSALYLCASSWTGRNQPQHFGDGTRLSIL.

The chain is built from TRBV19 and TRBJ1-2; TRBD1 is a possible D gene (5 bases). V was pared by 6 bases and J by 7 bases, with 12 bases between. The CDR3 runs 12 residues. The germline V gene has CDR1 LNHDA and CDR2 SQIVND (reference sequence). The CDR3 sequence: CASSAQGTGYTF. The CDR3 nucleotides are TGTGCCAGTAGCGCCCAGGGTACTGGCTACACCTTC. Full variable domain (remainder filled in from reference TRBV19 and TRBJ1-2): DGGITQSPKYLFRKEGQNVTLSCEQNLNHDAMYWYRQDPGQGLRLIYYSQIVNDFQKGDIAEGYSVSREKKESFPLTVTSAQKNPTAFYLCASSAQGTGYTFGSGTRLTVV.

The J gene is TRBJ2-3, the V gene TRBV7-6, with D perhaps TRBD2 (7 bases). V lost 4 bases to trimming and J lost 6 bases, with 17 bases between them. This CDR3 spans 15 amino acids. Per germline, CDR1 SGHVS and CDR2 FNYEAQ. The CDR3 reads CASSSLGGAFDTQYF. Written as DNA, the CDR3 is TGTGCCAGCAGCTCCCTAGGGGGGGCCTTCGATACGCAGTATTTT.

The chain combines TRBV10-3 with TRBJ2-7; 10 nucleotides align to TRBD2. The trim removed 3 bases at V and 3 bases at J, leaving 5 bases unmatched. CDR1 is ENHRY, CDR2 SYGVKD, per germline. The CDR3 runs to 15 residues. The CDR3 reads CAISELAGGNYEQYF. The CDR3 nucleotides are TGTGCCATCAGTGAATTAGCGGGGGGAAACTACGAGCAGTACTTC.

The chain combines TRBV28 with TRBJ2-5; 9 bases fit TRBD1. The V gene end was trimmed by 7 bases and the J gene end by 2 bases; junction bases not matched to a gene: 8. CDR1 and CDR2 (germline): MDHEN, SYDVKM. This CDR3 has 15 amino acids. The CDR3 DNA is TGTGCCAGCACGCTCTCTGGGACAGGGCAAGAGACCCAGTACTTC. This gives the protein CASTLSGTGQETQYF.

The chain recombines TRBV28 with TRBJ1-4, with D hard to call. Germline V gene data show CDR1 as MDHEN and CDR2 as SYDVKM. V was shortened by 4 bases and J by 7 bases, with 13 bases between the two germline ends. The CDR3 spans 14 residues. The CDR3 nucleotides read TGTGCCAGCAGTTCCGGGATATCGGGTGAAAAACTGTTTTTT. It translates to CASSSGISGEKLFF.